Presented here are 8 T cell receptor beta chains from one specimen sequenced in a study of neurological immune-mediated disorders. TCRdb processed the 5' RACE reads anew with MiXCR; each CDR3 protein has one entry. Of under 90,000 distinct CDR3 sequences in the sample, about 9.4% were seen once. Material: PBMCs. The receptors originated from a man aged 40-55 years in good health.

This clonotype was recorded many times. The V call is TRBV7-9, the J call TRBJ2-7; the D is unclear. The CDR3 contains 16 residues. V was trimmed by 2 bases and J by 3 bases, leaving 17 bases between them. Germline values: CDR1 SEHNR, CDR2 FQNEAQ (reference sequence). The CDR3 loop reads CASSLPPGSAFYEQYF. In nucleotides, the CDR3 is TGTGCCAGCAGCTTACCACCGGGCTCAGCGTTCTACGAGCAGTACTTC.

This clonotype has a count of ten or more. The chain joins TRBV7-9 to TRBJ2-1; D might be TRBD1 (6 bases). CDR1 is SEHNR, CDR2 FQNEAQ, per germline (reference sequence). The CDR3 is 13 amino acids. V dropped 4 bases and J dropped 4 bases, with 8 bases sitting between them. The CDR3 nucleotides read TGTGCCAGCAGCTCGGGACAATACAATGAGCAGTTCTTC. It yields the protein CASSSGQYNEQFF.

This clonotype occurred many times. V gene TRBV28 combines with J gene TRBJ2-5; TRBD2 agrees at 8 bases. This CDR3 region has 16 residues. The germline CDR1 and CDR2 sequences are MDHEN and SYDVKM. V lost 4 bases, J lost 5 bases, and 12 bases stayed unmatched. CDR3 amino acids: CASSSGWSGSGETQYF. CDR3 bases: TGTGCCAGCAGTTCGGGATGGAGCGGGAGTGGGGAGACCCAGTACTTC.

This clonotype was counted ten times or more. This chain's CDR3 is CSVGGTGGYFTFGETQYF. For the CDR3, the DNA is TGCAGCGTTGGCGGGACAGGGGGCTATTTTACGTTCGGAGAGACCCAGTACTTC. The chain uses TRBV29-1 and TRBJ2-5; 12 bases align to TRBD1. The CDR3 covers 18 residues. With V trimmed by 4 bases and J by 4 bases, 16 bases remained unmatched. The germline V gene has CDR1 SQVTM and CDR2 ANQGSEA.

The J gene is TRBJ2-2, the V gene TRBV15; maybe TRBD2 (6 bases). CDR3 length: 19 amino acids. In germline, CDR1 is LNHNV, CDR2 YYDKDF (reference sequence). V gave up 1 base and J gave up 4 bases, with 22 bases separating them. CDR3 nucleotides: TGTGCCACCAGCAGAGGACCGACTAGTCCATCTCGCGCCACCGGGGAGCTGTTTTTT. This sequence encodes CATSRGPTSPSRATGELFF.

This clonotype was seen repeatedly, ten times or more. The chain has TRBV5-6 and TRBJ2-1; 9 positions agree with TRBD2. CDR1 is SGHDT and CDR2 is YYEEEE in the germline V gene. The CDR3 covers 16 residues. V was clipped by 4 bases and J by 0 bases; unmatched bases: 5. The CDR3 reads CASSVDSGSSYNEQFF. CDR3 coding DNA: TGTGCCAGCAGCGTAGATAGCGGGAGCTCCTACAATGAGCAGTTCTTC.

This rearrangement joins TRBV12-3 or TRBV12-4 to TRBJ1-5, with 7 nucleotides matching TRBD1. The junction had 9 bases not matched to a gene; V was cut back by 7 bases and J by 6 bases. This CDR3 is 14 amino acids long. The CDR3 sequence is CASNPTGESQPQHF. The CDR3 bases are TGTGCCAGCAACCCCACAGGGGAGAGTCAGCCCCAGCATTTT.

This clonotype was seen a handful of times. This chain connects TRBV10-3 to TRBJ1-2; D gene ambiguous. CDR1 ENHRY and CDR2 SYGVKD come from the germline V gene. V lost 3 bases to trimming and J lost 0 bases, with 8 bases between them. The CDR3 is 14 amino acids. The CDR3 here is CAISDSPSNYGYTF. CDR3 DNA sequence: TGTGCCATCAGTGACAGCCCTTCTAACTATGGCTACACCTTC.